The next 9 T cell receptor beta chains were all read from a single sample in a study of beta chain features in type 1 diabetes. cDNA synthesis used the whole RNA isolate, giving expressed TCRB sequences. Sequenced by immunoSEQ multiplex PCR; TCRdb stores in-frame clones only, minus some. The data hold a few hundred thousand clones, with around 12% observed a single time. Sample: naive CD4+ T cells from blood. Receptors were obtained from a man aged 18 to 29 in good health.

This clone was counted between two and nine times. The V call is TRBV4-1, the J call TRBJ2-3, with 8 nucleotides matching TRBD2. The V gene end was trimmed by 1 base and the J gene end by 2 bases; junction bases not matched to a gene: 11. The CDR3 length is 18 residues. Looked up from germline, CDR1 is MGHRA and CDR2 is YSYEKL. In DNA form, the CDR3 reads TGCGCCAGCAGCCAAGGGGTAGTTACGGGAGGGTACACAGATACGCAGTATTTT. Amino acid sequence: CASSQGVVTGGYTDTQYF.

V gene TRBV5-6 combines with J gene TRBJ1-2; maybe TRBD1 (5 bases). The V gene's germline CDR1 is SGHDT and CDR2 YYEEEE. V was shortened by 6 bases and J by 2 bases, with 14 bases between the two germline ends. The CDR3 runs to 14 residues. The chain's CDR3 is CASIVLGQNYGYTF. CDR3 bases: TGTGCCAGCATCGTCCTGGGGCAGAACTATGGCTACACCTTC. The full variable domain, in which reference TRBV5-6 and TRBJ1-2 provide the parts outside the CDR3, is DAGVTQSPTHLIKTRGQQVTLRCSPKSGHDTVSWYQQALGQGPQFIFQYYEEEERQRGNFPDRFSGHQFPNYSSELNVNALLLGDSALYLCASIVLGQNYGYTFGSGTRLTVV.

This sequence joins TRBV19 and TRBJ2-2; TRBD1 is a possible D gene (6 bases). Between the trimmed V and J ends, which lost 7 bases and 6 bases, there was a span of 12 bases. The CDR3 runs to 13 residues. The germline CDR1 and CDR2 sequences are LNHDA and SQIVND (reference sequence). CDR3 bases: TGTGCCAGTAAGGACCACAGGGCCGGGGAGCTGTTTTTT. This translates into CASKDHRAGELFF. Supplemented by reference TRBV19 and TRBJ2-2, the full variable domain reads DGGITQSPKYLFRKEGQNVTLSCEQNLNHDAMYWYRQDPGQGLRLIYYSQIVNDFQKGDIAEGYSVSREKKESFPLTVTSAQKNPTAFYLCASKDHRAGELFFGEGSRLTVL.

This clone was seen once. The chain recombines TRBV7-2 with TRBJ1-2; D unclear. This CDR3 comprises 12 residues. Trimming stripped 2 bases from V and 6 bases from J, with 7 bases between. Per germline, CDR1 SGHTA and CDR2 FQGNSA. The CDR3: CASSLTVDGYTF. In nucleotides, the CDR3 is TGTGCCAGCAGCTTAACAGTGGATGGCTACACCTTC.

The chain couples TRBV19 to TRBJ2-7; the D is unclear. The CDR3 contains 12 residues. Germline V gives CDR1 LNHDA, CDR2 SQIVND (reference sequence). Trimming took 5 bases from V and 1 from J, leaving 6 bases between them. CDR3 nucleotides: TGTGCCAGTAGTCTTGTATCCTACGAGCAGTACTTC. Its translation: CASSLVSYEQYF. The full variable domain, with the rest looked up from reference TRBV19 and TRBJ2-7, is DGGITQSPKYLFRKEGQNVTLSCEQNLNHDAMYWYRQDPGQGLRLIYYSQIVNDFQKGDIAEGYSVSREKKESFPLTVTSAQKNPTAFYLCASSLVSYEQYFGPGTRLTVT.

V gene TRBV6-5 combines with J gene TRBJ1-2; 7 nucleotides agree with TRBD1. This CDR3 spans 14 amino acids. Trimming took 6 bases from V and 5 from J; bases not matched to a gene: 9. The germline V gene has CDR1 MNHEY and CDR2 SVGAGI. The CDR3 nucleotides are TGTGCCAGCAGACTAGGACAGGATCGGTATGGCTACACCTTC. Amino acid sequence: CASRLGQDRYGYTF.

This clone was seen a few times. The J gene is TRBJ1-2, the V gene TRBV4-2; 7 bases map to TRBD1. This CDR3 contains 16 residues. J lost 6 bases, V lost 5 bases, and 15 bases had no gene match. Germline CDR1 is LGHNA and CDR2 is YNFKEQ. Written as DNA, the CDR3 is TGTGCCAGCAGCAAAGTACCCCAGACAGGGAGGAATGGCTACACCTTC. Encoded protein: CASSKVPQTGRNGYTF.

The chain couples TRBV6-5 to TRBJ2-5, with 7 bases lining up with TRBD2. Germline loops: CDR1 MNHEY, CDR2 SVGAGI. The CDR3 is 14 residues long. V trimming: 6 bases; J trimming: 7 bases; junction bases outside the gene matches: 11. The DNA of the CDR3 is TGTGCCAGCAGGATGGGCGGGGGACGGCGGACCCAGTACTTC. Its translation is CASRMGGGRRTQYF.

The table lists this clone with a few counts. This chain uses TRBV7-9 with TRBJ2-2; possible D gene TRBD2, 5 bases. Trimming took off 9 bases at V and 5 bases at J, with 13 bases between the two ends. From germline, CDR1 is SEHNR and CDR2 FQNEAQ (reference sequence). This CDR3 has 13 residues. The CDR3 sequence: CASQRGRTGELFF. Here the CDR3 DNA reads TGTGCCAGTCAGCGAGGGCGGACCGGGGAGCTGTTTTTT.